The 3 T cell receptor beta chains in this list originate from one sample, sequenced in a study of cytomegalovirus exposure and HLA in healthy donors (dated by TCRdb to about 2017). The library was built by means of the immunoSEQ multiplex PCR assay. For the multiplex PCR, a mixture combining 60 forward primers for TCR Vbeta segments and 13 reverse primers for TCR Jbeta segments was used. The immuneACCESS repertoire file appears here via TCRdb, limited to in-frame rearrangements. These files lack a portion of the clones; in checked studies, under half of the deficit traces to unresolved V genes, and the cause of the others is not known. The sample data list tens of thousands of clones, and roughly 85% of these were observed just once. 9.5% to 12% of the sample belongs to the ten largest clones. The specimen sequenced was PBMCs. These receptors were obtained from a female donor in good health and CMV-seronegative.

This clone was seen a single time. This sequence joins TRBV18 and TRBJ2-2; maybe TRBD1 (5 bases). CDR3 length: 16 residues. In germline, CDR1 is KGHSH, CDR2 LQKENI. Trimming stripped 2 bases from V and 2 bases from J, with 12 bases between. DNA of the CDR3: TGTGCCAGCTCACCAATACAGGCTGAAAACACCGGGGAGCTGTTTTTT. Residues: CASSPIQAENTGELFF.

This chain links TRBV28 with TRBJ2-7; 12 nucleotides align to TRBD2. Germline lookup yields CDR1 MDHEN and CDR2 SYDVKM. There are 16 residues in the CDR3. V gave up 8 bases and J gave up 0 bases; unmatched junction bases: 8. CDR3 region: CASQVRLAGVSYEQYF. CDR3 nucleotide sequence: TGTGCCAGCCAAGTCCGACTAGCGGGAGTCTCCTACGAGCAGTACTTC. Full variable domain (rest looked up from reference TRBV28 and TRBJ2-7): DVKVTQSSRYLVKRTGEKVFLECVQDMDHENMFWYRQDPGLGLRLIYFSYDVKMKEKGDIPEGYSVSREKKERFSLILESASTNQTSMYLCASQVRLAGVSYEQYFGPGTRLTVT.

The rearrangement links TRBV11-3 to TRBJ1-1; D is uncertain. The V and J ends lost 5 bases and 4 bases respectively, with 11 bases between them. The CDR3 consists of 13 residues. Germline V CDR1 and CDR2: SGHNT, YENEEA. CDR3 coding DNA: TGTGCCAGCAGCCCGGGTGTTCGCACTGAAGCTTTCTTT. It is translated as CASSPGVRTEAFF.